This T cell receptor beta chain was captured by sequencing in a study of post-analysis software for immune sequencing data. Whole-study findings and limits: In patients, TRBV5-6, TRBV5-1 and TRBV20-1 belonged to four or five TRBV segments found more frequently than in controls.

CDR1 is MNHNS and CDR2 is SASEGT in the germline V gene. This CDR3 region has 14 residues. Libraries were made from TCR beta cDNA, and they carried unique molecular identifiers. It was from roughly 1 to 10 million T cells that 530,000 or so cDNA molecules came. TCRdb redid the calling of the PCR reads with MiXCR, one entry per CDR3 protein. Of a few hundred thousand distinct CDR3 sequences in the sample, about 39% were seen once. This clonotype turned up a few times. No antigen is known for it. Sequenced material: blood. The source of this sequence is a girl aged 2 to 10 with multiple sclerosis. The chain uses TRBV6-1 and TRBJ2-5, with 9 bases identical to TRBD1. TRBJ2-7 matches the DNA end more closely, so the J call is doubtful. CDR3 in amino acids: CASSPGTGMGEQYF. The CDR3 nucleotides are TGTGCCAGCAGTCCCGGGACAGGGATGGGCGAGCAGTACTTC.